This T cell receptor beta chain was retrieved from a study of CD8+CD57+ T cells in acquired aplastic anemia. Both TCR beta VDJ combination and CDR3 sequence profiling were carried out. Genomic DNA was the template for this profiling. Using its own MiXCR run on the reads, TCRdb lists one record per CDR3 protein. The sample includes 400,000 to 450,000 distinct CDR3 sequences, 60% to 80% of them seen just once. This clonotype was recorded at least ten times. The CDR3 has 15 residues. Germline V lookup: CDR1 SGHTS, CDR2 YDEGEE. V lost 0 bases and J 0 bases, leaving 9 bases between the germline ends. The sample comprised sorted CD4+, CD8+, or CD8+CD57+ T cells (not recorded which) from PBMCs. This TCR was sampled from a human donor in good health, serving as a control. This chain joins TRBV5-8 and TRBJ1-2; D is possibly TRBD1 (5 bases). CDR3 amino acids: CASSLVGRANYGYTF. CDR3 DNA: TGTGCCAGCAGCTTGGTTGGCAGGGCTAACTATGGCTACACCTTC.